This TCR beta chain is from a study of patients and donors after allogeneic stem cell transplantation. Each CDR3 protein is one row after TCRdb ran MiXCR on the RT-PCR reads. In the table there are roughly 880,000 distinct CDR3 sequences, 18% of which are singletons. This clonotype has a handful of counts. CDR1 is SGHTA and CDR2 is FQGNSA in the germline V gene. CDR3 length: 14 residues. Trimming removed 6 bases at V and 4 bases at J, with 13 bases between. This receptor was taken from a human donor who was either an allogeneic HSCT recipient or a stem cell or donor lymphocyte infusion donor (not recorded which). It is not recorded whose cells these are; they may come from a transplant donor. The specimen was blood, either unsorted or a sorted T cell fraction (not recorded which). The chain employs TRBV7-2 and TRBJ1-3; D perhaps matches TRBD1 (6 bases). CDR3 sequence (DNA): TGTGCCAGCAGGGGGGGCGCTGGGGGAAACACCATATATTTT. Translation gives CASRGGAGGNTIYF.